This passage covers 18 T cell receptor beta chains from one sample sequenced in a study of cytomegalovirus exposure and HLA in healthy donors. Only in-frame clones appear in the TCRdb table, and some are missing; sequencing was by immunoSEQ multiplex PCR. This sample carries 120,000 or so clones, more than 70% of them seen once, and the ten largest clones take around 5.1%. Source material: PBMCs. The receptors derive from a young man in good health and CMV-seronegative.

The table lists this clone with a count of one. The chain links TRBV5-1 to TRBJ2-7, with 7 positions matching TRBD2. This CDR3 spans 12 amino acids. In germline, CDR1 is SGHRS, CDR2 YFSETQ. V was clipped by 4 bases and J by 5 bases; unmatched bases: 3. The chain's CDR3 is CASSILANEQYF. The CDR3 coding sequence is TGCGCCAGCAGCATACTAGCGAACGAGCAGTACTTC.

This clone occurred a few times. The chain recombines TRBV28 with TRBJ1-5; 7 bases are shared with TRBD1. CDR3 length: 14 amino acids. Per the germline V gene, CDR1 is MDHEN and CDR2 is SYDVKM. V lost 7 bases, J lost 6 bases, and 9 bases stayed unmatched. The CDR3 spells CASTIRGVGQPQHF. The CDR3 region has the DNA TGTGCCAGCACTATCAGGGGGGTCGGTCAGCCCCAGCATTTT.

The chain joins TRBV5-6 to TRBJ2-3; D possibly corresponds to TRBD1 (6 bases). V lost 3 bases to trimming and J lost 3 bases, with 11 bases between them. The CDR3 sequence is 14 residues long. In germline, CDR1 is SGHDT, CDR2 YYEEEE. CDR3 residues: CASSYRALTDTQYF. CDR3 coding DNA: TGTGCCAGCAGCTACAGGGCGTTAACAGATACGCAGTATTTT.

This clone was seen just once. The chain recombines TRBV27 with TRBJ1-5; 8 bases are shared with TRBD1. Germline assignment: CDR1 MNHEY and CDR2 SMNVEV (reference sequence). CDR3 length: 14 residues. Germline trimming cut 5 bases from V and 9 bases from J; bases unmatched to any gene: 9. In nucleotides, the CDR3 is TGTGCCAGCAGTCCGGGACAGGCCCAGGGGCCCCAGCATTTT. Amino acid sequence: CASSPGQAQGPQHF.

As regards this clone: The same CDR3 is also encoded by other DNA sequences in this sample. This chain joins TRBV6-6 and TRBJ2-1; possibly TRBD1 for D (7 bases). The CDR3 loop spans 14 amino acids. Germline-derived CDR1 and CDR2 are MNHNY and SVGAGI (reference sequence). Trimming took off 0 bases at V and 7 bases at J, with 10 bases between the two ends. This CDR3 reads CASSYSAGGNEQFF. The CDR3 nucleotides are TGTGCCAGCAGTTACTCGGCAGGGGGGAATGAGCAGTTCTTC.

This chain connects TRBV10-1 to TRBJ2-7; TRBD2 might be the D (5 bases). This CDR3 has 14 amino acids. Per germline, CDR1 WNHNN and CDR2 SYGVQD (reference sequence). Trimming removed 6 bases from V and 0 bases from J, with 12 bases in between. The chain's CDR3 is CASSRDPSSYEQYF. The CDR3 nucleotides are TGCGCCAGCAGCCGGGATCCCAGCTCCTACGAGCAGTACTTC.

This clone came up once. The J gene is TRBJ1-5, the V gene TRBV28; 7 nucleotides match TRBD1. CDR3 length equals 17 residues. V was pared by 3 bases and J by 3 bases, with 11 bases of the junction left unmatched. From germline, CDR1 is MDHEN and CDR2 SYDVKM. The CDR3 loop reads CASSLVTGANLNQPQHF. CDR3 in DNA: TGTGCCAGCAGTTTGGTAACAGGGGCCAACCTCAATCAGCCCCAGCATTTT. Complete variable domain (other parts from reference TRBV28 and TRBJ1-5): DVKVTQSSRYLVKRTGEKVFLECVQDMDHENMFWYRQDPGLGLRLIYFSYDVKMKEKGDIPEGYSVSREKKERFSLILESASTNQTSMYLCASSLVTGANLNQPQHFGDGTRLSIL.

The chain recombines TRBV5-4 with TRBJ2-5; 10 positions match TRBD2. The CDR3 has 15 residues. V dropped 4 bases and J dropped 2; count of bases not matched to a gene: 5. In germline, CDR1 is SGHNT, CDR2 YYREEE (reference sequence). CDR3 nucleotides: TGTGCCAGCAGCCCTAGCGGGGGTTGGCAAGAGACCCAGTACTTC. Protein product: CASSPSGGWQETQYF.

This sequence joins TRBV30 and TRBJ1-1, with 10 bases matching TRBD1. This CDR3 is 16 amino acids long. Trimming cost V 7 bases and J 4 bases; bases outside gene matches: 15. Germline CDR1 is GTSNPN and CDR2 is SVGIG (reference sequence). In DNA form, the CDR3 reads TGTGCCTATTCGGGGGGTAGGACAGGGGGTTTCACTGAAGCTTTCTTT. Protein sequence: CAYSGGRTGGFTEAFF.

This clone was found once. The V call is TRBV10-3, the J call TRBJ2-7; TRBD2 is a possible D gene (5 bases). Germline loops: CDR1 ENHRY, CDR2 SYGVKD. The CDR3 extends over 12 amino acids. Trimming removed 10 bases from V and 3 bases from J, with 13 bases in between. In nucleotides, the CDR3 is TGTGCCACCGGTCCCGAGGGCTACGAGCAGTACTTC. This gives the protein CATGPEGYEQYF.

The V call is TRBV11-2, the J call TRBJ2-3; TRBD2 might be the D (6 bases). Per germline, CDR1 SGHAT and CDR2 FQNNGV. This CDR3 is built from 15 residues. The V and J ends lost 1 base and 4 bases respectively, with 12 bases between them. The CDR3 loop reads CASSLVGGVSDTQYF. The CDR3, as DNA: TGTGCCAGCAGCTTAGTGGGGGGAGTATCAGATACGCAGTATTTT.

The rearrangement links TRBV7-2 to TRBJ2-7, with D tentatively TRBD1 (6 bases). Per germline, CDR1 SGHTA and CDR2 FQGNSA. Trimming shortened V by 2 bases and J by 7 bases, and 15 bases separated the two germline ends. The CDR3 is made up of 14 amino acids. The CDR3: CASSLSRGHQEQYF. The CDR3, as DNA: TGTGCCAGCAGCTTATCCAGGGGACACCAGGAGCAGTACTTC.

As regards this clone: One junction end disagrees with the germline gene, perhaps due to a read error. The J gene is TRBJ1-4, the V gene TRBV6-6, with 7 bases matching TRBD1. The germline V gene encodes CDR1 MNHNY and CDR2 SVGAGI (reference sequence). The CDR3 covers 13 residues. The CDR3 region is CAGHGTDNEKLFF. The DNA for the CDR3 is TGCGCCGGGCACGGGACAGACAATGAAAAACTGTTTTTT.

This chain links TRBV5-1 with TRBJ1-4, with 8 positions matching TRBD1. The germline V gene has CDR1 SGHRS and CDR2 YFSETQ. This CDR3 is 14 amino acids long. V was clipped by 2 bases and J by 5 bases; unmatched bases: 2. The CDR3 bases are TGCGCCAGCAGCTTACAGGGGGTAAATGAAAAACTGTTTTTT. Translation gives CASSLQGVNEKLFF.

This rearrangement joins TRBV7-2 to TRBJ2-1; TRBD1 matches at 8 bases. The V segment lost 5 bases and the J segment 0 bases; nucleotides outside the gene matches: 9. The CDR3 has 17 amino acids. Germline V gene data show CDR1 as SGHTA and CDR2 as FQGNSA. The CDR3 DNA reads TGTGCCAGCAGCCAAGACCCGGACAGGGCCTCCTACAATGAGCAGTTCTTC. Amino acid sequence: CASSQDPDRASYNEQFF.

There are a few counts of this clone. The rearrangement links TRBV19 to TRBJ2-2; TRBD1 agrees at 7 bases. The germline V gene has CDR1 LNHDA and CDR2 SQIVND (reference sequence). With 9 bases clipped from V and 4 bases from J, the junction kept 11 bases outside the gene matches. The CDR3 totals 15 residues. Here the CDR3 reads CARGDSNLSTGELFF. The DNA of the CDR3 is TGTGCCAGGGGGGACAGTAACCTAAGCACCGGGGAGCTGTTTTTT. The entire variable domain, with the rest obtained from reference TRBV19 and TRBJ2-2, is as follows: DGGITQSPKYLFRKEGQNVTLSCEQNLNHDAMYWYRQDPGQGLRLIYYSQIVNDFQKGDIAEGYSVSREKKESFPLTVTSAQKNPTAFYLCARGDSNLSTGELFFGEGSRLTVL.

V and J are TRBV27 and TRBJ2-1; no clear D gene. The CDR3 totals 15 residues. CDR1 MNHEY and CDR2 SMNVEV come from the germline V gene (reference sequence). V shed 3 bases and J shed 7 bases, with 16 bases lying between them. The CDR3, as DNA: TGTGCCAGCAGTTTGAGGCTTTCGAGTGAGAATGAGCAGTTCTTC. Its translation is CASSLRLSSENEQFF.

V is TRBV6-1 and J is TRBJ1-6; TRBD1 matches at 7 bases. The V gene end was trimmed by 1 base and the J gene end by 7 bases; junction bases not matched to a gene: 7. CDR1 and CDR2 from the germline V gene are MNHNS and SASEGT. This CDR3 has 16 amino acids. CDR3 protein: CASSEDRGPPNSPLHF. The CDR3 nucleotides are TGTGCCAGCAGTGAAGATAGGGGGCCTCCGAATTCACCCCTCCACTTT.